The clone carrying this T cell receptor beta chain came up a few times. Its target is unknown. CDR3 size: 13 residues. CDR1 and CDR2 from the germline V gene are SGHNT and YYREEE (reference sequence). The ends were cut back, 0 bases at V and 8 bases at J, with 6 bases in the middle. This entry belongs to a study of cytomegalovirus exposure and HLA in healthy donors. Libraries were prepared by immunoSEQ multiplex PCR; TCRdb keeps only in-frame clonotypes and omits some of them. Of 300,000 to 350,000 clones in the sample, approximately 88% are singletons; the top ten hold roughly 0.88%. Study results and caveats: One later analysis, an examination of the roughly 130 validation repertoires, found that first-cohort TCR clusters tended to co-occur in them. Most TCR sequences proved rare, with some public TCRs found in many donors. Approximately 160 TCR beta chains were listed as cytomegalovirus-associated.

This chain connects TRBV5-4 to TRBJ1-6, with D unclear. The receptor's source is a young man in good health and CMV-seronegative. The sample consisted of PBMCs. The CDR3, as DNA: TGTGCCAGCAGCTTGGGCGGGCATTCACCCCTCCACTTT. Translated, it gives CASSLGGHSPLHF. Full variable domain (rest looked up from reference TRBV5-4 and TRBJ1-6): ETGVTQSPTHLIKTRGQQVTLRCSSQSGHNTVSWYQQALGQGPQFIFQYYREEENGRGNFPPRFSGLQFPNYSSELNVNALELDDSALYLCASSLGGHSPLHFGNGTRLTVT.